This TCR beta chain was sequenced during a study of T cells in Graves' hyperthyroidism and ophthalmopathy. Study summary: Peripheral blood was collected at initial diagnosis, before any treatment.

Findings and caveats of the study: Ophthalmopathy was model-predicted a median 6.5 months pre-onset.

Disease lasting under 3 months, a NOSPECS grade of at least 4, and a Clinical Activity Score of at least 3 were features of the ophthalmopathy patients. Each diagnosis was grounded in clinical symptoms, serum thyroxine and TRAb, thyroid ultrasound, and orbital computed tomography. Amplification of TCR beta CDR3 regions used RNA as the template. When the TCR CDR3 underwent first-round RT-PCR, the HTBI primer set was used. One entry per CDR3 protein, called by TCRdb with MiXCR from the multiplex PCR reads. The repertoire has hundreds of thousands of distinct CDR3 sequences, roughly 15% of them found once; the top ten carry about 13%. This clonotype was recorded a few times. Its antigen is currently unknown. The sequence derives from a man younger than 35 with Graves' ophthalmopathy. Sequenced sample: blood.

CDR3 bases: TGCGCCAGCAGCCAGAACAACCAGGTAGTGGGTTCACCCCTCCACTTT. It yields the protein CASSQNNQVVGSPLHF. V is TRBV4-1 and J is TRBJ1-6; D gene ambiguous. Deletions cut 3 bases from V and 9 bases from J, with 18 bases between. The CDR3 spans 16 residues. Germline V gene sequence: CDR1 MGHRA, CDR2 YSYEKL.